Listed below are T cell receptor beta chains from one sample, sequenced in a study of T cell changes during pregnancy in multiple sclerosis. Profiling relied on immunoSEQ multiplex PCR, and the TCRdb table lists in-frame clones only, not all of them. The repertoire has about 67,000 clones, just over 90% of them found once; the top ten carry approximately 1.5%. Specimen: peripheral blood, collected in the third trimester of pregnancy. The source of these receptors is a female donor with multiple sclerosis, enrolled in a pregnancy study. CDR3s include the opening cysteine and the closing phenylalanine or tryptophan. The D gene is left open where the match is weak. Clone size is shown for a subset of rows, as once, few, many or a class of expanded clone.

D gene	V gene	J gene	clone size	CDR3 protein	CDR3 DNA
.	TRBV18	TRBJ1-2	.	CASSPRGTGNNYGYTF	TGTGCCAGCTCACCGAGAGGAACAGGGAATAACTATGGCTACACCTTC
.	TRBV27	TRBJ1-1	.	CASSLSSLLGGSTEAFF	TGTGCCAGCAGTTTATCGAGTCTTCTCGGCGGGAGTACTGAAGCTTTCTTT
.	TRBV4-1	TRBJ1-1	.	CASSQDPGVITEAFF	TGCGCCAGCAGCCAAGATCCAGGGGTAATTACTGAAGCTTTCTTT
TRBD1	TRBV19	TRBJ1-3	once	CASSIGQGAGGNTIYF	TGTGCCAGTAGTATCGGACAGGGGGCCGGTGGAAACACCATATATTTT
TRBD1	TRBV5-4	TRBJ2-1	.	CASSLGGTGDYNEQFF	TGTGCCAGCAGCTTGGGTGGGACAGGGGACTACAATGAGCAGTTCTTC
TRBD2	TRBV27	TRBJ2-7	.	CASSASGVTYEQYF	TGTGCCAGCAGTGCTAGCGGGGTAACCTACGAGCAGTACTTC
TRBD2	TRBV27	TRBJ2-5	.	CASRTKQVNDRLTSGRAETQYF	TGTGCCAGCAGAACTAAACAAGTAAACGACAGGCTGACTAGCGGGAGGGCGGAGACCCAGTACTTC
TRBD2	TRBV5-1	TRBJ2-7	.	CASSLASGRSEQYF	TGCGCCAGCAGCTTGGCGAGCGGGAGAAGCGAGCAGTACTTC
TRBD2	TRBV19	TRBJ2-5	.	CASAQAGGRETQYF	TGTGCCAGTGCACAGGCGGGGGGGAGAGAGACCCAGTACTTC
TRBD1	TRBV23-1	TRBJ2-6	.	CASSPSQGFSGANVLTF	TGCGCCAGCAGTCCATCACAGGGGTTCTCTGGGGCCAACGTCCTGACTTTC
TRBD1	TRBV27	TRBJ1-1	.	CASSSRTGMNTEAFF	TGTGCCAGCAGTTCCCGGACAGGGATGAACACTGAAGCTTTCTTT
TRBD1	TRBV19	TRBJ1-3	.	CASRTGGSGNTIYF	TGTGCCAGTCGGACAGGGGGCTCTGGAAACACCATATATTTT
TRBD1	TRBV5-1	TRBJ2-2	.	CASSLTTGPGELFF	TGCGCCAGCAGCTTAACGACAGGGCCCGGGGAGCTGTTTTTT
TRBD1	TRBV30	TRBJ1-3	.	CAWNRGSGNTIYF	TGTGCCTGGAACAGGGGGTCTGGAAACACCATATATTTT
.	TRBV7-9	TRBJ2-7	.	CASSQQRTVTSYEQYF	TGTGCCAGCAGCCAACAAAGGACTGTTACCTCCTACGAGCAGTACTTC
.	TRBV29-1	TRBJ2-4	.	CSVAGLAAKNIQYF	TGCAGCGTTGCGGGTCTTGCGGCCAAAAACATTCAGTACTTC
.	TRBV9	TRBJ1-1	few	CASSVARGGGTEAFF	TGTGCCAGCAGCGTAGCTAGAGGGGGGGGGACTGAAGCTTTCTTT
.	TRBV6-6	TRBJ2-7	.	CASSSPGLLYEQYF	TGTGCCAGCAGTTCCCCGGGACTCCTGTACGAGCAGTACTTC
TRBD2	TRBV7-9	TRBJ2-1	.	CASSLRRGASNNEQFF	TGTGCCAGCAGCTTAAGGCGGGGGGCTTCGAACAATGAGCAGTTCTTC
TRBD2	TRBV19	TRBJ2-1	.	CASTLGTSLYEQFF	TGTGCCAGTACCCTGGGGACTAGCCTTTATGAGCAGTTCTTC
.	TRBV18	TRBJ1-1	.	CASSPVRKVTEAFF	TGTGCCAGCTCACCAGTGCGGAAAGTCACTGAAGCTTTCTTT
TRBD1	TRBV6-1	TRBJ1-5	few	CASSTTGDNRQPQHF	TGTGCCAGCAGTACGACAGGGGATAATCGTCAGCCCCAGCATTTT
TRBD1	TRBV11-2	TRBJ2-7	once	CASRRGTENYEQYF	TGTGCCAGCAGACGAGGGACAGAAAATTACGAGCAGTACTTC
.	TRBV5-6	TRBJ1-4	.	CASSFGDRPNEKLFF	TGTGCCAGCAGCTTTGGTGACAGGCCTAATGAAAAACTGTTTTTT
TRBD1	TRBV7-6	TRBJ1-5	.	CASSLEWTGEKSNQPQHF	TGTGCCAGCAGCTTAGAGTGGACAGGGGAAAAAAGCAATCAGCCCCAGCATTTT
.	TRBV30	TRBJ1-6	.	CAQHPGQYNSPLHF	TGTGCCCAACACCCGGGACAATATAATTCACCCCTCCACTTT
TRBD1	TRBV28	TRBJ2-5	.	CASSPGQGILTQYF	TGTGCCAGCAGTCCGGGACAGGGTATTTTGACCCAGTACTTC
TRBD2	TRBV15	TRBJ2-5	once	CATSGLTSGGFQETQYF	TGTGCCACCAGCGGGTTAACTAGCGGGGGTTTTCAAGAGACCCAGTACTTC
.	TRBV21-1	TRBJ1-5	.	CASSKITGRGGQPQHF	TGTGCCAGCAGCAAAATCACGGGCAGGGGTGGTCAGCCCCAGCATTTT
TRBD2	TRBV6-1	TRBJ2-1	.	CASSAGSSGGGSTEQFF	TGTGCCAGCAGTGCGGGATCTAGCGGGGGGGGTAGTACCGAGCAGTTCTTC